Presented here are 11 T cell receptor beta chains from one specimen sequenced in a study of T-cell memory formation after mild COVID-19. MiXCR, run by TCRdb on the 5' RACE reads, gives a single entry per CDR3 protein. The data show roughly 150,000 distinct CDR3 sequences, with around 25% seen just once and less than 25% held by the top ten. The sample taken for sequencing was PBMCs or a T cell subset sorted from them (not recorded which). Receptor source: an adult woman who had mild COVID-19 (a few samples of this study predate the infection). Cell type and time point are not known.

J is TRBJ1-1 and V is TRBV7-6; the D gene is possibly TRBD1 (5 bases). The V gene lost 5 bases and the J gene lost 3 bases, with 10 bases spanning the gap. Germline-derived CDR1 and CDR2 are SGHVS and FNYEAQ. The CDR3 has 13 amino acids. CDR3 nucleotides: TGTGCCAGCAGCCCTGGGGGGGACACTGAAGCTTTCTTT. Amino acids: CASSPGGDTEAFF.

V and J are TRBV12-3 or TRBV12-4 and TRBJ1-5; unclear D gene. This CDR3 region has 14 residues. The germline V and J ends were trimmed by 5 bases and 7 bases, with 15 bases remaining between them. Here the CDR3 reads CASSPTEDGQPQHF. The CDR3 DNA reads as TGTGCCAGCAGTCCTACCGAGGACGGGCAGCCCCAGCATTTT.

At least ten counts were recorded for this clonotype. The rearrangement joins TRBV3-1 to TRBJ1-5, with D unresolved. The CDR3 is 15 residues long. V gave up 0 bases and J gave up 0 bases, with 6 bases separating them. Germline V gives CDR1 LGHDT, CDR2 YNNKEL (reference sequence). In DNA form, the CDR3 reads TGTGCCAGCAGCCAAGACGGCGGTAGCAATCAGCCCCAGCATTTT. Translation: CASSQDGGSNQPQHF.

This clonotype was seen only a few times. The CDR3 DNA reads TGCAGTGCAAGGAATCACAGGGAGACCCAGTACTTC. It is translated as CSARNHRETQYF. V and J are TRBV20-1 and TRBJ2-5; maybe TRBD1 (5 bases). CDR3 length: 12 residues. CDR1 is DFQATT and CDR2 is SNEGSKA in the germline V gene (reference sequence). Between the trimmed V and J ends, which lost 6 bases and 5 bases, there was a span of 13 bases.

This chain joins TRBV7-9 and TRBJ1-1, with D unclear. Germline CDR1 reads SEHNR; CDR2 reads FQNEAQ (reference sequence). V was shortened by 5 bases and J by 2 bases, with 18 bases between the two germline ends. This CDR3 is built from 16 residues. The chain's CDR3 is CASSRTLTPTNTEAFF. The CDR3 DNA follows: TGTGCCAGCAGCAGGACTCTTACCCCCACCAACACTGAAGCTTTCTTT.

The chain links TRBV6-4 to TRBJ1-2; a possible D gene is TRBD1 (5 bases). Per the germline V gene, CDR1 is MRHNA and CDR2 is SNTAGT. Trimming cost V 3 bases and J 2 bases, with 10 bases left between them. There are 14 residues in the CDR3. CDR3 amino acids: CASSEGPQNYGYTF. The CDR3 nucleotides read TGTGCCAGCAGTGAGGGGCCTCAGAACTATGGCTACACCTTC.

This clonotype was seen only a few times. This chain uses TRBV7-9 with TRBJ2-7, with D possibly being TRBD1 (6 bases). Germline CDR1 and CDR2: SEHNR and FQNEAQ (reference sequence). The CDR3 extends over 13 amino acids. With 4 bases removed from V and 4 bases from J, the gap between germline ends came to 11 bases. CDR3: CASSSWGRYEQYF. The CDR3 DNA reads TGTGCCAGCAGCTCGTGGGGGCGATACGAGCAGTACTTC.

The chain is built from TRBV5-1 and TRBJ1-1; 8 bases map to TRBD1. In germline, CDR1 is SGHRS, CDR2 YFSETQ. The CDR3 has 14 residues. Trimming cost V 0 bases and J 6 bases; bases outside gene matches: 4. CDR3 bases: TGCGCCAGCAGCTTGGGGACAGGGAAGCCTGAAGCTTTCTTT. Translating it yields CASSLGTGKPEAFF.

The chain couples TRBV4-3 to TRBJ2-7; TRBD2 is a possible D gene (5 bases). Trimming stripped 0 bases from V and 1 base from J, with 10 bases between. The CDR3 is made up of 15 amino acids. In germline, CDR1 is LGHNA, CDR2 YSLEER. The CDR3 protein is CASSQEREGSYEQYF. For the CDR3, the DNA is TGCGCCAGCAGCCAAGAGCGTGAGGGTTCCTACGAGCAGTACTTC.

The V gene is TRBV7-9, the J gene TRBJ1-4; no clear D gene. Germline lookup yields CDR1 SEHNR and CDR2 FQNEAQ (reference sequence). The CDR3 loop spans 16 amino acids. Trimming left V 4 bases short and J 6 bases short, with 18 bases between. In nucleotides, the CDR3 is TGTGCCAGCAGCTCAGCGCGGACCCTTGGGGATGAAAAACTGTTTTTT. The encoded protein is CASSSARTLGDEKLFF.

This clonotype was found a few times. The chain joins TRBV7-6 to TRBJ2-6; D not certain. Germline V gene lookup returns CDR1 SGHVS and CDR2 FNYEAQ. V was shortened by 8 bases and J by 1 base, with 3 bases between the two germline ends. The CDR3 length is 12 residues. This chain's CDR3 is CASVSGANVLTF. CDR3 sequence (DNA): TGTGCCAGCGTGTCTGGGGCCAACGTCCTGACTTTC.